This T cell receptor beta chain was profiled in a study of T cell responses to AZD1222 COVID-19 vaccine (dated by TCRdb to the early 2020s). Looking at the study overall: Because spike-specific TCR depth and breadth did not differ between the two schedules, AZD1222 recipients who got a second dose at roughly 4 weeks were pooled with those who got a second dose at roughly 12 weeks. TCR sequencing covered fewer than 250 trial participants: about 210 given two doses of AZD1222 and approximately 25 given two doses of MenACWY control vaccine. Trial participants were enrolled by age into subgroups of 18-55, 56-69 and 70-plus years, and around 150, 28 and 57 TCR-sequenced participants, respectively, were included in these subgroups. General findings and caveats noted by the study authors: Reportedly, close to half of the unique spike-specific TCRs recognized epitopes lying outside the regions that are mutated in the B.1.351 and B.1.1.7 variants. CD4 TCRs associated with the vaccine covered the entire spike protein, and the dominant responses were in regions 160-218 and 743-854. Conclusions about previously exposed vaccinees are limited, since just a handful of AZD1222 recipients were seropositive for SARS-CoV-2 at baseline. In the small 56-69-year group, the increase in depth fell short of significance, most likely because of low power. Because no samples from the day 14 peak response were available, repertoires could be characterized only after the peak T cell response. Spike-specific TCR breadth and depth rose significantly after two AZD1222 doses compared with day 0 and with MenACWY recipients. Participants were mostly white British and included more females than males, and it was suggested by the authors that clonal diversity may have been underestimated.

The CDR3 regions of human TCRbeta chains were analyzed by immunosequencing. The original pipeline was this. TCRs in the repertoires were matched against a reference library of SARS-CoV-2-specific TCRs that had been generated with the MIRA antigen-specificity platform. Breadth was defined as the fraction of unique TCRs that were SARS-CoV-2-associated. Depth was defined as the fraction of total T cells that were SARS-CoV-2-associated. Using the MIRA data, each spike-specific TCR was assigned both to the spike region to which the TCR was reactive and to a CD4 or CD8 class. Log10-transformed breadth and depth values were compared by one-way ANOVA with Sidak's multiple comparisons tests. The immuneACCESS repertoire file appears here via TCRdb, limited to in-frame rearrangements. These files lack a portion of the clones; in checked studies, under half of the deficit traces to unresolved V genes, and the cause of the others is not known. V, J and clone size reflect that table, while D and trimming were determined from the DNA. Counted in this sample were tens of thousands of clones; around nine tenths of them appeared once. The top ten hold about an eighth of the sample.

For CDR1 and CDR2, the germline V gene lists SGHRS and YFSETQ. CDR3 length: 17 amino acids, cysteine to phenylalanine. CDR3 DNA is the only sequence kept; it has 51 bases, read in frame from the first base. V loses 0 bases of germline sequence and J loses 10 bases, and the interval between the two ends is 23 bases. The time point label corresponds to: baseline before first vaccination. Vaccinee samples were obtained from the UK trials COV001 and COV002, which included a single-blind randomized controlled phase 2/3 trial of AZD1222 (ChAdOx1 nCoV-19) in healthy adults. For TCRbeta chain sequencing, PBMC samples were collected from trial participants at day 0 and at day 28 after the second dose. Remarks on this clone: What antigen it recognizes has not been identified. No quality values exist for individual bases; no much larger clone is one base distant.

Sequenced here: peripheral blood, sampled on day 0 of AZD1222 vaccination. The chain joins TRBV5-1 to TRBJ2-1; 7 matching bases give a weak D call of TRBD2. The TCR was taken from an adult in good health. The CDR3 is CASSLDRGAAQGSEQFF. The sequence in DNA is TGCGCCAGCAGCTTGGATCGGGGGGCGGCCCAGGGGAGCGAGCAGTTCTTC. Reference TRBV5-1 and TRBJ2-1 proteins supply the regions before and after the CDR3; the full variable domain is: KAGVTQTPRYLIKTRGQQVTLSCSPISGHRSVSWYQQTPGQGLQFLFEYFSETQRNKGNFPGRFSGRQFSNSRSEMNVSTLELGDSALYLCASSLDRGAAQGSEQFFGPGTRLTVL.